This TCR beta chain was identified during a study of blood T cell repertoires in COVID-19. Participants' own reports of clinical history determined their cohort assignment. Each recovered donor of Cohort 3 presented with two negative PCRs, clearance, or symptom resolution. V lost 5 bases and J lost 7; bases outside the gene matches: 14. The CDR3 contains 16 residues. The germline V gene encodes CDR1 SEHNR and CDR2 FQNEAQ (reference sequence). TCRdb keeps only in-frame clones here, not all; method: immunoSEQ multiplex PCR. The repertoire holds roughly 400,000 clones, around 91% seen once, with 0.6% in the top ten.

What was sequenced was PBMCs or T cells enriched from blood (not recorded which). The chain links TRBV7-9 to TRBJ1-2; 9 bases line up with TRBD1. The origin of this receptor is a man between 18 and 29 years old who had recovered from COVID-19. The CDR3 is CASSPRGTGPLSGYTF. CDR3 bases: TGTGCCAGCAGCCCCCGGGGGACAGGGCCCCTATCTGGCTACACCTTC.